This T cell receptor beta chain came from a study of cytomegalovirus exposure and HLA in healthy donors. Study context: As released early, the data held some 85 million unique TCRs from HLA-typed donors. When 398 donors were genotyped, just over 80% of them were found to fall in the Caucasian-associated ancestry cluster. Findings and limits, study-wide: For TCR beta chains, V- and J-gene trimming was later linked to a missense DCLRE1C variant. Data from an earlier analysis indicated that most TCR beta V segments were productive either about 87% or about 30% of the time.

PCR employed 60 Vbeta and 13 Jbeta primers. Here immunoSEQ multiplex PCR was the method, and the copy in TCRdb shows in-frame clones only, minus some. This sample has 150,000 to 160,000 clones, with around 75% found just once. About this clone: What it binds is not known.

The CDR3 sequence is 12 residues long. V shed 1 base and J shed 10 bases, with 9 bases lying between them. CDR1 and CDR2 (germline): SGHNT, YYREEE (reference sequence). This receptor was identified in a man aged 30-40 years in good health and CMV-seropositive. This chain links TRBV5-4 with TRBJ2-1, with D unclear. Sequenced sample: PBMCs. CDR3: CASSLLVGEQFF. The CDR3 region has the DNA TGTGCCAGCAGCTTGTTAGTCGGGGAGCAGTTCTTC.